This T cell receptor (beta chain) was profiled in a study of blood T cell repertoires in COVID-19. Clones were sequenced by immunoSEQ multiplex PCR, and TCRdb holds only the in-frame ones, with some missing. The table shows roughly 220,000 clones, with 80% to 85% occurring only once. This CDR3 is 13 amino acids long. Trimming left V 5 bases short and J 0 bases short, with 7 bases between. Germline V gives CDR1 KGHSH, CDR2 LQKENI. The sequence was collected from a man under 40 with active or convalescent COVID-19. The rearrangement links TRBV18 to TRBJ1-1; D not resolved. Sample: peripheral blood. The DNA for the CDR3 is TGTGCCAGCTCAGATAGCATGAACACTGAAGCTTTCTTT. Amino acid sequence: CASSDSMNTEAFF.